This T cell receptor beta chain was identified during a study of T cell repertoires in cytomegalovirus infection. The wider study: Well-studied HLA-B-restricted epitopes and recently identified HLA-C-restricted epitopes of CMV were both used in the study. Evidence of both CMV infection and a matching HLA type came from public TCR beta signatures.

Study-wide results and limits: Across the ex vivo response, the dominant clonotypes were HLA-C-restricted CMV-specific TCR beta clonotypes. The cumulative frequency of public TCR beta families distinguished individuals who carried CMV together with the relevant HLA.

Germline CDR1 is SGHVS and CDR2 is FQNEAQ. V lost 6 bases, J lost 4 bases, and 9 bases stayed unmatched. The CDR3 loop spans 14 amino acids. This clonotype has more than one count but fewer than ten. Its antigen is not known. From the reads, TCRdb called clonotypes with MiXCR, one entry per CDR3 protein. The sample includes about 400,000 distinct CDR3 sequences, about 32% seen only once; the top ten take roughly 14%. Sample: cultured PBMCs, taken from culture after CMV antigen stimulation. The source of this sequence is a human donor in good health (CMV status not recorded). Some clones in this sample may be carry-over from other donors' samples. The V call is TRBV7-8, the J call TRBJ2-7; 7 bases align to TRBD2. CDR3 nucleotides: TGTGCCAGCAGGGTTCGGCGGGAGTCGTACGAGCAGTACTTC. It codes for CASRVRRESYEQYF. Filled out from reference TRBV7-8 and TRBJ2-7, the complete variable domain reads GAGVSQSPRYKVAKRGQDVALRCDPISGHVSLFWYQQALGQGPEFLTYFQNEAQLDKSGLPSDRFFAERPEGSVSTLKIQRTQQEDSAVYLCASRVRRESYEQYFGPGTRLTVT.